Presented here are 20 T cell receptor beta chains from one specimen sequenced in a study of cytomegalovirus exposure and HLA in healthy donors. In the PCR, 60 Vbeta and 13 Jbeta primers were used. Profiling relied on immunoSEQ multiplex PCR, and the TCRdb table lists in-frame clones only, not all of them. The table shows 200,000 or so clones, with 80% to 85% occurring only once. Sequenced input: PBMCs. These receptors all stem from a boy aged 5 to 17 in good health and CMV-seronegative.

V and J are TRBV27 and TRBJ2-2; TRBD2 matches 9 bases. This CDR3 has 16 amino acids. J was trimmed by 6 bases and V by 6 bases; bases with no gene match: 11. CDR1 is MNHEY and CDR2 is SMNVEV in the germline V gene (reference sequence). CDR3 protein: CASRVAGESVAGELFF. The CDR3 region has the DNA TGTGCCAGCAGGGTAGCGGGAGAATCTGTGGCCGGGGAGCTGTTTTTT.

The V and J genes are TRBV30 and TRBJ2-5, with TRBD2 identical over 12 bases. The V gene end was trimmed by 3 bases and the J gene end by 9 bases; junction bases not matched to a gene: 14. There are 16 residues in the CDR3. Germline V lookup: CDR1 GTSNPN, CDR2 SVGIG (reference sequence). Written as DNA, the CDR3 is TGTGCCTGGAGACCACCGTCTAGCGGGAGGGGTGGGCCCCAGTACTTC. Translated: CAWRPPSSGRGGPQYF.

This rearrangement joins TRBV11-2 to TRBJ1-6, with D maybe TRBD1 (5 bases). The V gene lost 5 bases and the J gene lost 3 bases, with 11 bases spanning the gap. The CDR3 extends over 15 amino acids. The germline gives CDR1 SGHAT, CDR2 FQNNGV. The CDR3, as DNA: TGTGCCAGCAGCCCAGACAGCTTCTATAATTCACCCCTCCACTTT. It is translated as CASSPDSFYNSPLHF.

The chain combines TRBV19 with TRBJ2-7; 8 bases align to TRBD1. Germline V lookup: CDR1 LNHDA, CDR2 SQIVND (reference sequence). The CDR3 is made up of 14 amino acids. The ends lost 3 bases at V and 1 base at J; junction bases unmatched: 2. CDR3 in DNA: TGTGCCAGTAGTATCCGACAGGGGTCCTACGAGCAGTACTTC. This gives the protein CASSIRQGSYEQYF.

The chain uses TRBV6-1 and TRBJ1-3; D is undetermined. Per the germline V gene, CDR1 is MNHNS and CDR2 is SASEGT. This CDR3 contains 13 residues. Trimming removed 3 bases at V and 4 bases at J, with 7 bases between. The CDR3 loop reads CASSDGPGNTIYF. In DNA form, the CDR3 reads TGTGCCAGCAGTGATGGGCCGGGAAACACCATATATTTT.

The chain couples TRBV27 to TRBJ1-2; the D gene is possibly TRBD1 (6 bases). V was cut by 4 bases and J by 6 bases, with 9 bases left in between. The CDR3 consists of 12 residues. CDR1 is MNHEY and CDR2 is SMNVEV in the germline V gene (reference sequence). The CDR3 region has the DNA TGTGCCAGCAGTTCATACAGGGATGGCTACACCTTC. It is translated as CASSSYRDGYTF.

This clone came up a few times. The chain uses TRBV10-3 and TRBJ2-5; 7 nucleotides agree with TRBD1. This CDR3 is 20 amino acids long. The V gene's germline CDR1 is ENHRY and CDR2 SYGVKD. Trimming at V came to 2 bases and at J to 1 base, leaving 19 bases not matched to a gene. This CDR3 is CAISERGDRAFPPPQETQYF. The CDR3 DNA reads TGTGCCATCAGTGAGAGGGGAGACAGGGCGTTTCCACCCCCCCAAGAGACCCAGTACTTC.

The V and J genes are TRBV27 and TRBJ2-1; weak D call: TRBD2 (6 bases). Trimming pared 3 bases from V and 6 bases from J, leaving 18 bases between. Germline CDR1 is MNHEY and CDR2 is SMNVEV (reference sequence). The CDR3 totals 16 residues. The chain's CDR3 is CASSFLSTRSFNEQFF. The CDR3 coding sequence is TGTGCCAGCAGTTTTTTGTCGACTAGAAGTTTCAATGAGCAGTTCTTC.

The rearrangement joins TRBV28 to TRBJ1-1; 8 bases are a match to TRBD1. J was trimmed by 0 bases and V by 4 bases; bases with no gene match: 4. Per the germline V gene, CDR1 is MDHEN and CDR2 is SYDVKM. The CDR3 is 15 amino acids. Here the CDR3 reads CASSWGQVMNTEAFF. CDR3 nucleotides: TGTGCCAGCAGTTGGGGACAGGTAATGAACACTGAAGCTTTCTTT.

The J gene is TRBJ2-2, the V gene TRBV5-6; TRBD1 is a possible D gene (5 bases). Germline V lookup: CDR1 SGHDT, CDR2 YYEEEE. V lost 2 bases and J lost 8, with 13 bases in between. The CDR3 consists of 14 residues. CDR3 loop: CASSFTQGLGELFF. For the CDR3, the DNA is TGTGCCAGCAGCTTTACGCAGGGTTTGGGGGAGCTGTTTTTT.

The chain joins TRBV27 to TRBJ2-7, with D possibly being TRBD1 (5 bases). Trimming shortened V by 5 bases and J by 6 bases, and 14 bases separated the two germline ends. Germline-derived CDR1 and CDR2 are MNHEY and SMNVEV (reference sequence). The CDR3 spans 13 residues. DNA of the CDR3: TGTGCCAGCAGTGCAGGGAATTGGGGCGAGCAGTACTTC. Translating it yields CASSAGNWGEQYF.

The table lists this clone with a count of one. The chain recombines TRBV13 with TRBJ1-4; perhaps TRBD1 as D (5 bases). V lost 5 bases, J lost 8 bases, and 18 bases lay in between. Looked up from germline, CDR1 is PRHDT and CDR2 is FYEKMQ (reference sequence). The CDR3 runs 15 residues. The CDR3 loop reads CASSPREGRAEKLFF. CDR3 bases: TGTGCCAGCAGCCCCAGGGAGGGCCGGGCAGAAAAACTGTTTTTT.

The chain joins TRBV28 to TRBJ1-2; D remains ambiguous. The V gene's germline CDR1 is MDHEN and CDR2 SYDVKM. The length of the CDR3 is 14 residues. V lost 2 bases to trimming and J lost 6 bases, with 13 bases between them. CDR3 coding DNA: TGTGCCAGCAGTTTACCCTCATCCCCGGATGGCTACACCTTC. It yields the protein CASSLPSSPDGYTF.

Here the CDR3 reads CASADSFSYEQYF. CDR3 sequence (DNA): TGTGCCAGCGCCGACTCGTTCTCCTACGAGCAGTACTTC. The V gene is TRBV2, the J gene TRBJ2-7; D remains ambiguous. With 8 bases removed from V and 0 bases from J, the gap between germline ends came to 11 bases. The CDR3 extends over 13 amino acids. Germline loops: CDR1 SNHLY, CDR2 FYNNEI.

This sequence joins TRBV29-1 and TRBJ1-5; no clear D. CDR3 length: 12 residues. Trimming stripped 4 bases from V and 6 bases from J, with 10 bases between. Germline values: CDR1 SQVTM, CDR2 ANQGSEA. The CDR3, as DNA: TGCAGCGTTGCCCGGGAAGGTCAGCCCCAGCATTTT. Protein sequence: CSVAREGQPQHF.

Only one count was recorded for this clone. DNA of the CDR3: TGCGCCAGCAGCGCGGGAGGGGACAGGTATAATGAAAAACTGTTTTTT. It specifies CASSAGGDRYNEKLFF. The chain uses TRBV5-1 and TRBJ1-4, with 8 positions matching TRBD1. The CDR3 has 16 residues. The germline gives CDR1 SGHRS, CDR2 YFSETQ. The V and J ends lost 4 bases and 4 bases, in that order; junction bases with no gene match: 9.

The table lists this clone with a few counts. The rearrangement uses TRBV27 and TRBJ1-5; TRBD1 matches at 7 bases. CDR3 length equals 14 residues. CDR1 is MNHEY and CDR2 is SMNVEV in the germline V gene (reference sequence). Trimming took 5 bases from V and 4 from J; bases not matched to a gene: 5. The CDR3 nucleotides are TGTGCCAGCAGTAAAACAGGGGAGAATCAGCCCCAGCATTTT. Its protein is CASSKTGENQPQHF.

The chain combines TRBV2 with TRBJ2-3, with 7 positions matching TRBD2. The CDR3 is 17 residues long. CDR1 SNHLY and CDR2 FYNNEI come from the germline V gene. The V and J ends lost 4 bases and 3 bases, in that order; junction bases with no gene match: 13. The CDR3 sequence is CASSAGGGRRATDTQYF. The CDR3 region has the DNA TGTGCCAGCAGTGCGGGAGGCGGGAGAAGGGCAACAGATACGCAGTATTTT. Supplemented by reference TRBV2 and TRBJ2-3, the full variable domain reads EPEVTQTPSHQVTQMGQEVILRCVPISNHLYFYWYRQILGQKVEFLVSFYNNEISEKSEIFDDQFSVERPDGSNFTLKIRSTKLEDSAMYFCASSAGGGRRATDTQYFGPGTRLTVL.

The chain joins TRBV10-3 to TRBJ1-1, with D tentatively TRBD1 (6 bases). V lost 4 bases, J lost 7 bases, and 19 bases lay in between. This CDR3 is built from 15 residues. The germline V gene has CDR1 ENHRY and CDR2 SYGVKD. The DNA of the CDR3 is TGTGCCATCAGTGGTTCGTCAACAGGGTTCATTGAAGCTTTCTTT. Protein sequence: CAISGSSTGFIEAFF.

This rearrangement joins TRBV28 to TRBJ2-2, with TRBD1 matching 7 bases. Germline V gene sequence: CDR1 MDHEN, CDR2 SYDVKM. This CDR3 contains 17 residues. The junction had 15 bases not matched to a gene; V was cut back by 6 bases and J by 5 bases. CDR3 nucleotides: TGTGCCAGCAGACAGACAGGGTTCCCGCAAAAAACCGGGGAGCTGTTTTTT. It encodes CASRQTGFPQKTGELFF.